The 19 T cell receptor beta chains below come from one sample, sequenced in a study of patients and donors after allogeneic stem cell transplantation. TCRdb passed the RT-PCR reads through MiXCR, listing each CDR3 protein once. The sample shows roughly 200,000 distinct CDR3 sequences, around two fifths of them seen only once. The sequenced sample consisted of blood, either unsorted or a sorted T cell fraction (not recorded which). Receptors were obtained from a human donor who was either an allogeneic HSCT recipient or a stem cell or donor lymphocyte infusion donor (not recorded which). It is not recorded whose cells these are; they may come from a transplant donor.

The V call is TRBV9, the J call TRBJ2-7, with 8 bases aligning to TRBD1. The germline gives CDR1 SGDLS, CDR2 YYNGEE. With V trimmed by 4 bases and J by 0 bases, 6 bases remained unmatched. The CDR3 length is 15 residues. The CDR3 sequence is CASSLGDRLSYEQYF. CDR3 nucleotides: TGTGCCAGCAGCCTAGGGGACAGGCTCTCCTACGAGCAGTACTTC. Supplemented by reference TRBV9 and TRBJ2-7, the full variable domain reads DSGVTQTPKHLITATGQRVTLRCSPRSGDLSVYWYQQSLDQGLQFLIQYYNGEERAKGNILERFSAQQFPDLHSELNLSSLELGDSALYFCASSLGDRLSYEQYFGPGTRLTVT.

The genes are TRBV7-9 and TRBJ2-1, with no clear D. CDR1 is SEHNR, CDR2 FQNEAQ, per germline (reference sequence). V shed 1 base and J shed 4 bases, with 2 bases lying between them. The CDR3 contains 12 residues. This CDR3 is CASSLVYNEQFF. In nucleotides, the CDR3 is TGTGCCAGCAGCTTAGTTTACAATGAGCAGTTCTTC.

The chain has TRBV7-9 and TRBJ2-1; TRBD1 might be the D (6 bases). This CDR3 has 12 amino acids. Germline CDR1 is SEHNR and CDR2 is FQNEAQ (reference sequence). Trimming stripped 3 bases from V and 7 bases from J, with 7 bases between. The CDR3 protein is CASSLGTNEQFF. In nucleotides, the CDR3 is TGTGCCAGCAGCTTGGGGACAAATGAGCAGTTCTTC.

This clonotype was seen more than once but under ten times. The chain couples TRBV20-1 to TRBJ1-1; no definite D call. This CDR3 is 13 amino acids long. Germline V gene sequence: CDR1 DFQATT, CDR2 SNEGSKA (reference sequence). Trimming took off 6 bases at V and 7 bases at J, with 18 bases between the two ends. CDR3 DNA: TGCAGTGCCCGAGAGACTGTTTACCTTGAAGCTTTCTTT. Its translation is CSARETVYLEAFF.

The CDR3 sequence: CASSLISQEVTGELFF. CDR3 in DNA: TGCGCCAGCAGCTTGATCTCTCAGGAGGTCACCGGGGAGCTGTTTTTT. V is TRBV5-1 and J is TRBJ2-2; D possibly corresponds to TRBD2 (5 bases). The V end lost 1 base, the J end lost 4 bases, and 14 bases lay between the germline ends. The germline gives CDR1 SGHRS, CDR2 YFSETQ. CDR3 length equals 16 residues.

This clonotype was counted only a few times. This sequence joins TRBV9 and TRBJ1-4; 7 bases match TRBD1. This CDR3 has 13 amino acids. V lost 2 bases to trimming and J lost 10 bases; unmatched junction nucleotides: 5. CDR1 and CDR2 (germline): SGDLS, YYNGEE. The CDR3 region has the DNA TGTGCCAGCAGCGTTGGAGGGGGCGGAAAACTGTTTTTT. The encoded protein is CASSVGGGGKLFF.

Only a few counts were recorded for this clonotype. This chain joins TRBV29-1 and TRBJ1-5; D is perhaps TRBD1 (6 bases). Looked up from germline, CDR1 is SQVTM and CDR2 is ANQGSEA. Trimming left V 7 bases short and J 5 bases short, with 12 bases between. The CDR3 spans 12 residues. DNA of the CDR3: TGCAGCGCAAAACAGGGAGATCAGCCCCAGCATTTT. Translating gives CSAKQGDQPQHF.

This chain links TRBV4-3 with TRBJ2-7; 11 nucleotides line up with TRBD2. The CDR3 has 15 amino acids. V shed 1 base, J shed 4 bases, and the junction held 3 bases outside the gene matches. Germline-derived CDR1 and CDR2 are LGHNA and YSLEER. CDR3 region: CASSQGTSGGYEQYF. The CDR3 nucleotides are TGCGCCAGCAGCCAAGGAACTAGCGGGGGTTACGAGCAGTACTTC.

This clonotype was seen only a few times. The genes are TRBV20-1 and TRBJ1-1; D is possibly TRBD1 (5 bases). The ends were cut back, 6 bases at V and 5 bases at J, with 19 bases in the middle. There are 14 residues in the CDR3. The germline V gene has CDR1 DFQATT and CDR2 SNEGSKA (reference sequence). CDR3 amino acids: CSARTGLRRTEAFF. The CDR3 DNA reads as TGCAGTGCGCGGACGGGACTTAGAAGAACTGAAGCTTTCTTT.

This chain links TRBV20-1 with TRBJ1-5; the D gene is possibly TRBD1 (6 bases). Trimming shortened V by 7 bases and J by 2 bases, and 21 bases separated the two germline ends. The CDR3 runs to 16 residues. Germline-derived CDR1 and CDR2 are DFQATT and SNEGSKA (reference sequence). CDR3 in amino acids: CSVPPWGRVGNQPQHF. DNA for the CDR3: TGCAGTGTACCGCCTTGGGGGCGCGTAGGCAATCAGCCCCAGCATTTT.

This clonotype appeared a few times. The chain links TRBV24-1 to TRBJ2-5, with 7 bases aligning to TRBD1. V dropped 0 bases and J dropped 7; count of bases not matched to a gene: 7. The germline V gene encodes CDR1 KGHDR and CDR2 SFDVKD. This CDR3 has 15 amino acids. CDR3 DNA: TGTGCCACCAGTGATTTGACTGGACAGGATGGGACCCAGTACTTC. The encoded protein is CATSDLTGQDGTQYF.

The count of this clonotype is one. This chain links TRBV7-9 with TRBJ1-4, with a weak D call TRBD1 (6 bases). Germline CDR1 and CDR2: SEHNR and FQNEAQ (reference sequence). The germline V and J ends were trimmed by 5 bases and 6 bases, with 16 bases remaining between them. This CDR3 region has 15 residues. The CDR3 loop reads CASSDSPGADEKLFF. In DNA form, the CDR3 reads TGTGCCAGCAGCGATAGTCCGGGGGCCGATGAAAAACTGTTTTTT.

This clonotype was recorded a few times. CDR3: CASSRWGTGASPLHF. Here the CDR3 DNA reads TGTGCCAGCAGTCGTTGGGGGACAGGGGCCTCACCCCTCCACTTT. The chain carries TRBV28 and TRBJ1-6; 10 bases match TRBD1. J gave up 10 bases and V 5 bases, and 8 bases lay outside the gene matches. This CDR3 is 15 amino acids long. Germline-derived CDR1 and CDR2 are MDHEN and SYDVKM.

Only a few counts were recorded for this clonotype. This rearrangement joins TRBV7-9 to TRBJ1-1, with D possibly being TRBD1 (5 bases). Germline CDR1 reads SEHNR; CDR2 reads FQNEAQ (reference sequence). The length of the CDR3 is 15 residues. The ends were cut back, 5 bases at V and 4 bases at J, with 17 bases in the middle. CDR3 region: CASSPLGGVGTEAFF. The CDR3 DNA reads TGTGCCAGCAGCCCCCTAGGAGGGGTGGGCACTGAAGCTTTCTTT.

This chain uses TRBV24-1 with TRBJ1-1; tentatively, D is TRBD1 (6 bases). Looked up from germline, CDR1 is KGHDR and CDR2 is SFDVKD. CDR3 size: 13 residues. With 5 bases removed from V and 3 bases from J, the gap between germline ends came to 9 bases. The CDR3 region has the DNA TGTGCCACCAGTGTGGAGGGGGACACTGAAGCTTTCTTT. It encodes CATSVEGDTEAFF.

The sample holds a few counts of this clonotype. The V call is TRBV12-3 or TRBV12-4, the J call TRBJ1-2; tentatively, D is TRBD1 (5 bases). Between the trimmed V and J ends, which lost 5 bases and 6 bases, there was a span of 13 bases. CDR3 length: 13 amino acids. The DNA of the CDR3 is TGTGCCAGCAGTCCCAGGACAAGAAATGGCTACACCTTC. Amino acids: CASSPRTRNGYTF.

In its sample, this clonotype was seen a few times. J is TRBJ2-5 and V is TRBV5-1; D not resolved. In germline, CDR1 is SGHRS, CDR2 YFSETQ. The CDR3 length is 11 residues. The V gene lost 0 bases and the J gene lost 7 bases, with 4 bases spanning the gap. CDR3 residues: CASSLEGTQYF. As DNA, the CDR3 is TGCGCCAGCAGCTTGGAGGGGACCCAGTACTTC.

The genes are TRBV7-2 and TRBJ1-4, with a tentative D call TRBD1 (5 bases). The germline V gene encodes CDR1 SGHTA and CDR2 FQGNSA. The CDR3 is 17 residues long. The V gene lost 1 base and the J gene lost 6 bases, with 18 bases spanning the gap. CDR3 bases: TGTGCCAGCAGCTTAGGCGAATCCGGGACGGGACATGAAAAACTGTTTTTT. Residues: CASSLGESGTGHEKLFF.

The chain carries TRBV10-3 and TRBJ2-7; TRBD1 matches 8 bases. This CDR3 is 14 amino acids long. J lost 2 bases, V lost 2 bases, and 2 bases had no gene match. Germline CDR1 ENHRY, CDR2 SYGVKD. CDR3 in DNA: TGTGCCATCAGTGAGGGACAGGGAACCTACGAGCAGTACTTC. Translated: CAISEGQGTYEQYF.